This T cell receptor beta chain emerged from a study of blood T cell repertoires in COVID-19. Looking at the study overall: Italy, Spain and the United States were the sources of the convalescent and acute COVID-19 samples. T cells, B-cell-depleted T cells, or PBMCs provided the cDNA or gDNA that served as material.

This CDR3 region has 17 residues. V shed 3 bases, J shed 6 bases, and the junction held 5 bases outside the gene matches. Germline V lookup: CDR1 LNHDA, CDR2 SQIVND (reference sequence). Per the study methods: Reference gene primer amplification gave nucleated cell count estimates. Clones were read by immunoSEQ multiplex PCR, and TCRdb kept only the in-frame ones, dropping some. V and J calls and clone size are as listed in that table; D and trimming were resolved from the DNA. The sample yields around 300,000 clones, 75% to 90% seen once. This receptor was taken from a woman aged 40 to 49 who had recovered from COVID-19. This chain links TRBV19 with TRBJ2-1; 16 bases are shared with TRBD2. The sample was peripheral blood. The CDR3 DNA sequence: TGTGCCAGTAGTATGGCGGGACTAGCGGGAGGGCGCAATGAGCAGTTCTTC. Its translation is CASSMAGLAGGRNEQFF.